The 12 T cell receptor beta chains below come from one sample, sequenced in a study of control samples from healthy donors and cancer patients. Clones were read by immunoSEQ multiplex PCR, and TCRdb kept only the in-frame ones, dropping some. The table has 94,000 or so clones, roughly 80% seen once. Material for sequencing was PBMCs. The receptors were gathered from a man aged 65 to 85 with lung cancer.

V and J are TRBV2 and TRBJ2-7, with TRBD1 as a possible D gene (7 bases). The V gene lost 2 bases and the J gene lost 6 bases, with 8 bases spanning the gap. The CDR3 loop spans 12 amino acids. CDR1 is SNHLY and CDR2 is FYNNEI in the germline V gene. The CDR3 sequence is CASSEQGGEQYF. DNA of the CDR3: TGTGCCAGCAGTGAACAGGGGGGCGAGCAGTACTTC.

The rearrangement links TRBV30 to TRBJ1-2; D perhaps matches TRBD1 (6 bases). The CDR3 has 11 amino acids. V was trimmed by 2 bases and J by 7 bases, leaving 8 bases between them. The germline V gene encodes CDR1 GTSNPN and CDR2 SVGIG (reference sequence). The CDR3 coding sequence is TGTGCCTGGAGTCAGGGGATTGGCTACACCTTC. Amino acid sequence: CAWSQGIGYTF.

In this sample, this clone turned up a few times. The CDR3 nucleotides are TGTGCCAGTAGTATAGGCCTTTCCTCTGGAAACACCATATATTTT. Amino acid sequence: CASSIGLSSGNTIYF. The V call is TRBV19, the J call TRBJ1-3; D is ambiguous. The CDR3 covers 15 residues. In germline, CDR1 is LNHDA, CDR2 SQIVND (reference sequence). Deletions cut 1 base from V and 0 bases from J, with 7 bases between.

The J gene is TRBJ2-5, the V gene TRBV18; unclear D gene. Germline V lookup: CDR1 KGHSH, CDR2 LQKENI. The CDR3 spans 14 residues. V lost 6 bases and J 1 base, leaving 12 bases between the germline ends. Here the CDR3 DNA reads TGTGCCAGCTCCCGTAACCGGGCCCAAGAGACCCAGTACTTC. Residues: CASSRNRAQETQYF.

This clone was observed a few times. The CDR3 region is CASSPTTHGYTF. For the CDR3, the DNA is TGTGCCAGCAGTCCAACGACACATGGCTACACCTTC. V gene TRBV28 combines with J gene TRBJ1-2; no clear D. V gave up 5 bases and J gave up 6 bases, with 10 bases separating them. The CDR3 has 12 residues. The V gene's germline CDR1 is MDHEN and CDR2 SYDVKM.

This clone has just a few counts. The same CDR3 can be traced to other DNA sequences in this sample. The V gene is TRBV18, the J gene TRBJ2-7; D could derive from TRBD1 or TRBD2 (5 bases each). The CDR3 has 13 residues. With 4 bases removed from V and 3 bases from J, the gap between germline ends came to 10 bases. In germline, CDR1 is KGHSH, CDR2 LQKENI. The DNA for the CDR3 is TGTGCCAGCTCACTAGGGACCGGCTACGAGCAGTACTTC. Translating it yields CASSLGTGYEQYF.

The rearrangement uses TRBV19 and TRBJ1-1; no reliable D call. The CDR3 is 12 amino acids. V was shortened by 4 bases and J by 0 bases, with 3 bases between the two germline ends. Germline V gene sequence: CDR1 LNHDA, CDR2 SQIVND (reference sequence). CDR3: CASSNLNTEAFF. As DNA, the CDR3 is TGTGCCAGTAGTAACTTGAACACTGAAGCTTTCTTT.

This clone was seen only once. The chain has TRBV28 and TRBJ1-6; no clear D gene. The V gene's germline CDR1 is MDHEN and CDR2 SYDVKM. CDR3 length: 14 residues. V lost 3 bases to trimming and J lost 7 bases, with 10 bases between them. The CDR3 sequence: CASSLPPLNSPLHF. The CDR3 DNA is TGTGCCAGCAGTTTGCCACCCTTAAATTCACCCCTCCACTTT.

To note about this clone: The germline gene is not matched at one end of the junction; a read error may be the cause. The V gene is TRBV15, the J gene TRBJ1-4, with TRBD1 as a possible D gene (5 bases). Germline CDR1 LNHNV, CDR2 YYDKDF (reference sequence). The CDR3 spans 14 residues. This CDR3 reads CATSGEGWGEKLFF. In DNA, the CDR3 is TGTGCCACCAGCGGAGAGGGTTGGGGGGAAAAACTGTTTTTT.

This chain links TRBV28 with TRBJ2-3; possibly TRBD1 or TRBD2 for D (6 bases each). With 7 bases removed from V and 5 bases from J, the gap between germline ends came to 28 bases. The CDR3 is 18 residues long. Germline V gene sequence: CDR1 MDHEN, CDR2 SYDVKM. CDR3 sequence (DNA): TGTGCCAGCACCAGTAGTGGGGAGGCAGGGGCTTTATTAGATACGCAGTATTTT. Amino acid sequence: CASTSSGEAGALLDTQYF.

The CDR3 DNA reads as TGTGCCAGCAGCGTGGGAGGACAGGGAAAGACCCAGTACTTC. It encodes CASSVGGQGKTQYF. The chain links TRBV9 to TRBJ2-5, with 8 positions matching TRBD1. CDR3 length equals 14 residues. Germline loops: CDR1 SGDLS, CDR2 YYNGEE. Trimming took 2 bases from V and 6 from J; bases not matched to a gene: 6. The full variable domain, with the rest looked up from reference TRBV9 and TRBJ2-5, is DSGVTQTPKHLITATGQRVTLRCSPRSGDLSVYWYQQSLDQGLQFLIQYYNGEERAKGNILERFSAQQFPDLHSELNLSSLELGDSALYFCASSVGGQGKTQYFGPGTRLLVL.

The V call is TRBV15, the J call TRBJ2-7; no clear D. This CDR3 has 13 residues. Germline V gene lookup returns CDR1 LNHNV and CDR2 YYDKDF (reference sequence). The V gene lost 6 bases and the J gene lost 0 bases, with 9 bases spanning the gap. The CDR3 DNA follows: TGTGCCACCAGGCAGAAGAGCTCCTACGAGCAGTACTTC. It codes for CATRQKSSYEQYF.